This T cell receptor (beta chain) originates from a study of blood T cell repertoires in COVID-19. Study in general: The samples span acute and convalescent COVID-19 from the United States, Italy and Spain. From T cells, B-cell-depleted T cells, or PBMCs came the material, which was cDNA or gDNA.

CDR1 and CDR2 (germline): MDHEN, SYDVKM. Trimming at V came to 5 bases and at J to 6 bases, leaving 5 bases not matched to a gene. This CDR3 is built from 15 residues. The protocol was immunoSEQ multiplex PCR, while the TCRdb copy is restricted to in-frame clones and leaves out a portion. The repertoire includes about 110,000 clones, around 88% of them detected once, and about 1% sits in the top ten. The clonotype was recovered from a woman between 45 and 65 years old with active or convalescent COVID-19. The rearrangement links TRBV28 to TRBJ2-3; 13 bases fit TRBD2. Sample: peripheral blood. The CDR3 here is CASSPTSGRLDTQYF. In nucleotides, the CDR3 is TGTGCCAGCAGTCCGACTAGCGGGAGGCTTGATACGCAGTATTTT.